The rows below give T cell receptor beta chains drawn from one sample of a study of vaccination and CD4 T cells after COVID-19. TCRdb re-called the PCR reads with MiXCR, one entry per CDR3 protein. The sample comprises more than 13,000 distinct CDR3 sequences, less than 60% of which are singletons, and 4.5% to 5.5% rests with the top ten. Their cognate antigens are unknown. The sample consisted of CD4+ T cells from blood, cultured in vitro, taken before SARS-CoV-2 vaccination. The receptors here all came from a human donor who had recovered from COVID-19. Each CDR3 is given with its conserved first and last residue. Each record gives: D gene, clone size, J gene, V gene, CDR3 DNA, CDR3 protein. The D gene is left open where the match is weak. Clone size is given for some rows only: seen once, a few or many times, or a class if the clone is expanded.

D gene: -
clone size: few
J gene: TRBJ2-5
V gene: TRBV11-3
CDR3 DNA: TGTGCCAGCAGCCGAGACTTCTTGGAGACCCAGTACTTC
CDR3 protein: CASSRDFLETQYF

D gene: -
clone size: -
J gene: TRBJ2-6
V gene: TRBV6-5
CDR3 DNA: TGTGCCAGCAGTTACTCGCTGGGGTCTGGGGCCAACGTCCTAACTTTC
CDR3 protein: CASSYSLGSGANVLTF

D gene: -
clone size: -
J gene: TRBJ1-2
V gene: TRBV27
CDR3 DNA: TGTGCCAGCAGTTTAACAGGGTTAAATGGCTACACCTTC
CDR3 protein: CASSLTGLNGYTF

D gene: -
clone size: few
J gene: TRBJ2-7
V gene: TRBV20-1
CDR3 DNA: TGCAGTGCTAGCGCATCCGGGCACGGGGGCGACGAGCAGTACTTC
CDR3 protein: CSASASGHGGDEQYF

D gene: TRBD1
clone size: -
J gene: TRBJ2-7
V gene: TRBV7-8
CDR3 DNA: TGTGCCAGCAGCTCCCCCCGACAGGGGTCCTACGAGCAGTACTTC
CDR3 protein: CASSSPRQGSYEQYF

D gene: TRBD1
clone size: -
J gene: TRBJ2-5
V gene: TRBV24-1
CDR3 DNA: TGTGCCACCAGTCTGACAGGGGGGACGGAGACCCAGTACTTC
CDR3 protein: CATSLTGGTETQYF

D gene: TRBD1
clone size: -
J gene: TRBJ1-1
V gene: TRBV19
CDR3 DNA: TGTGCCAGTACCAGGGACAGGGGGCAAACTGAAGCTTTCTTT
CDR3 protein: CASTRDRGQTEAFF

D gene: -
clone size: -
J gene: TRBJ1-1
V gene: TRBV2
CDR3 DNA: TGTGCCAGCAGTGATCGGGGTAACACTGAAGCTTTCTTT
CDR3 protein: CASSDRGNTEAFF

D gene: -
clone size: -
J gene: TRBJ2-5
V gene: TRBV27
CDR3 DNA: TGTGCCAGCAGTCACAGACGACAAGAGACCCAGTACTTC
CDR3 protein: CASSHRRQETQYF

D gene: -
clone size: -
J gene: TRBJ1-5
V gene: TRBV5-4
CDR3 DNA: TGTGCCAGCAGCTCGGACAGCCATCAGCCCCAGCATTTT
CDR3 protein: CASSSDSHQPQHF

D gene: -
clone size: -
J gene: TRBJ1-4
V gene: TRBV6-5
CDR3 DNA: TGTGCCAGCAGTTACTGGCAGGGACAACCTGAAAAACTGTTTTTT
CDR3 protein: CASSYWQGQPEKLFF

D gene: TRBD1
clone size: -
J gene: TRBJ2-2
V gene: TRBV27
CDR3 DNA: TGTGCCAGCAGCCGTGACAGGGTGGGGGCCGGGGAGCTGTTTTTT
CDR3 protein: CASSRDRVGAGELFF

D gene: TRBD2
clone size: few
J gene: TRBJ2-7
V gene: TRBV7-2
CDR3 DNA: TGTGCCAGCAGCCCAGCCGCCGGGACTAGAGCCTACGAGCAGTACTTC
CDR3 protein: CASSPAAGTRAYEQYF

D gene: -
clone size: -
J gene: TRBJ1-1
V gene: TRBV20-1
CDR3 DNA: TGCAGTGCTAGAGTTACAGGAAGGGACACTGAAGCTTTCTTT
CDR3 protein: CSARVTGRDTEAFF

D gene: TRBD2
clone size: -
J gene: TRBJ2-2
V gene: TRBV7-2
CDR3 DNA: TGTGCCAGCAGCTCGACTAGCGGAGCGAACACCGGGGAGCTGTTTTTT
CDR3 protein: CASSSTSGANTGELFF

D gene: -
clone size: -
J gene: TRBJ1-1
V gene: TRBV7-2
CDR3 DNA: TGTGCCAGCAGCAGACGGTCTTGGAGGACTGAAGCTTTCTTT
CDR3 protein: CASSRRSWRTEAFF

D gene: -
clone size: -
J gene: TRBJ1-3
V gene: TRBV6-1
CDR3 DNA: TGTGCCAGCAGTGAGTCCGCCATGCCTGGAAACACCATATATTTT
CDR3 protein: CASSESAMPGNTIYF

D gene: -
clone size: -
J gene: TRBJ2-5
V gene: TRBV20-1
CDR3 DNA: TGCGGCTTATGGGGCGGGAAAGAGGCCCAGTACTTC
CDR3 protein: CGLWGGKEAQYF

D gene: -
clone size: -
J gene: TRBJ1-1
V gene: TRBV7-2
CDR3 DNA: TGTGCCAGCAGCAAACAGATGAACACTGAAGCTTTCTTT
CDR3 protein: CASSKQMNTEAFF

D gene: TRBD2
clone size: few
J gene: TRBJ2-1
V gene: TRBV6-2/TRBV6-3
CDR3 DNA: TGTGCCAGCAGTTACTCGAGCCCCCAGCGGGGGGGCAGGAATGAGCAGTTCTTC
CDR3 protein: CASSYSSPQRGGRNEQFF

D gene: TRBD1
clone size: few
J gene: TRBJ1-2
V gene: TRBV6-2/TRBV6-3
CDR3 DNA: TGTGCCAGCAGAGCAGGGACAGGCCTTCGCTACACCTTC
CDR3 protein: CASRAGTGLRYTF

D gene: TRBD1
clone size: -
J gene: TRBJ2-6
V gene: TRBV6-1
CDR3 DNA: TGTGCCAGCAGTCGATGGGGACAGACTTTCTCTGGGGCCAACGTCCTGACTTTC
CDR3 protein: CASSRWGQTFSGANVLTF

D gene: TRBD1
clone size: -
J gene: TRBJ1-1
V gene: TRBV19
CDR3 DNA: TGTGCCAGTAAAAGGAGGGCAGGGGGCTTCACTGAAGCTTTCTTT
CDR3 protein: CASKRRAGGFTEAFF

D gene: -
clone size: -
J gene: TRBJ1-6
V gene: TRBV6-5
CDR3 DNA: TGTGCCAGCAGTTACATCCGGGGTCAATCACCCCTCCACTTT
CDR3 protein: CASSYIRGQSPLHF